Shown below are 18 T cell receptor beta chains from a single sample sequenced in a study of control samples from healthy donors and cancer patients. Repertoires were generated with immunoSEQ multiplex PCR, while TCRdb's copy carries only in-frame clones and drops some. The sample yields around 130,000 clones, nearly 90% seen once. Sequencing was performed on blood. Source of these receptors: a man aged 50 or older in good health.

CDR3 nucleotides: TGTGCCAGCCGGGACGAGCTATCTGGGGCCAACGTCCTGACTTTC. Protein product: CASRDELSGANVLTF. The rearrangement uses TRBV6-5 and TRBJ2-6; TRBD1 or TRBD2 may be the D gene (5 bases each). V shed 8 bases and J shed 1 base, with 12 bases lying between them. The CDR3 is made up of 15 amino acids. Looked up from germline, CDR1 is MNHEY and CDR2 is SVGAGI.

The rearrangement uses TRBV24-1 and TRBJ2-1, with D possibly TRBD2 on 5 matching bases. CDR3 length equals 13 residues. The germline CDR1 and CDR2 sequences are KGHDR and SFDVKD. The germline V and J ends were trimmed by 4 bases and 7 bases, with 10 bases remaining between them. CDR3 sequence (DNA): TGTGCCACCAGTGACGGGGTTTCGAATGAGCAGTTCTTC. Its protein is CATSDGVSNEQFF.

This clone was observed a few times. The chain carries TRBV19 and TRBJ1-1; 11 positions agree with TRBD1. The CDR3 extends over 17 amino acids. Losses at the gene ends were 6 bases for V and 4 bases for J; bases not matched to a gene: 13. The germline CDR1 and CDR2 sequences are LNHDA and SQIVND (reference sequence). CDR3 region: CASSRTGGELFATEAFF. Here the CDR3 DNA reads TGTGCCAGTAGCCGGACAGGGGGCGAATTGTTTGCCACTGAAGCTTTCTTT.

The chain recombines TRBV5-1 with TRBJ1-1; 8 nucleotides line up with TRBD1. The V gene end was trimmed by 6 bases and the J gene end by 4 bases; junction bases not matched to a gene: 17. Germline V gives CDR1 SGHRS, CDR2 YFSETQ. The CDR3 is made up of 17 amino acids. In nucleotides, the CDR3 is TGCGCCAGCAACAGGTCACCAGCGGGACAGGATTCCACTGAAGCTTTCTTT. Translated: CASNRSPAGQDSTEAFF. Looking up the rest from reference TRBV5-1 and TRBJ1-1 gives the full variable domain: KAGVTQTPRYLIKTRGQQVTLSCSPISGHRSVSWYQQTPGQGLQFLFEYFSETQRNKGNFPGRFSGRQFSNSRSEMNVSTLELGDSALYLCASNRSPAGQDSTEAFFGQGTRLTVV.

The CDR3 DNA reads as TGTGCCAGCAGCCTAACTAGCGGGGGTTCCACAGATACGCAGTATTTT. Translation gives CASSLTSGGSTDTQYF. This chain uses TRBV9 with TRBJ2-3; the match to TRBD2 covers 11 bases. Trimming at V came to 4 bases and at J to 2 bases, leaving 6 bases not matched to a gene. The CDR3 sequence is 16 residues long. Germline V gene data show CDR1 as SGDLS and CDR2 as YYNGEE.

This clone was recorded a few times. The J gene is TRBJ1-1, the V gene TRBV12-3 or TRBV12-4; 8 nucleotides line up with TRBD1. The ends lost 10 bases at V and 2 bases at J; junction bases unmatched: 6. The CDR3 sequence is 13 residues long. The CDR3 is CATRQGINTEAFF. The CDR3 region has the DNA TGTGCCACACGACAGGGGATTAACACTGAAGCTTTCTTT.

This clone was counted a few times. The rearrangement joins TRBV14 to TRBJ2-5; possible D gene TRBD2, 6 bases. The CDR3 contains 15 residues. V shed 1 base and J shed 9 bases, with 18 bases lying between them. The V gene's germline CDR1 is SGHDN and CDR2 FVKESK. CDR3 DNA sequence: TGTGCCAGCAGCCAAGCGATAGGGCCCCCGGGGGCCCAGTACTTC. Residues: CASSQAIGPPGAQYF.

CDR3 bases: TGTGCCAGCAGTTACTCGGTACTAGCGGGGCTGAATGAGCAGTTCTTC. This codes for CASSYSVLAGLNEQFF. The gene calls are TRBV6-5 and TRBJ2-1; 10 nucleotides agree with TRBD2. The CDR3 sequence is 16 residues long. The junction had 6 bases not matched to a gene; V was cut back by 0 bases and J by 7 bases. Per the germline V gene, CDR1 is MNHEY and CDR2 is SVGAGI.

The CDR3 sequence is CASSQALGSSYNEQFF. The CDR3 DNA sequence: TGTGCCAGCAGCCAAGCTTTGGGGAGCTCCTACAATGAGCAGTTCTTC. The chain recombines TRBV3-1 (or the pseudogene TRBV3-2) with TRBJ2-1; TRBD2 is a possible D gene (5 bases). Trimming left V 1 base short and J 0 bases short, with 10 bases between. The CDR3 has 16 amino acids. Germline CDR1 is LGHDT and CDR2 is YNNKEL (reference sequence).

The V and J genes are TRBV7-3 and TRBJ2-3; 11 nucleotides match TRBD2. Trimming at V came to 5 bases and at J to 4 bases, leaving 5 bases not matched to a gene. Germline CDR1 reads SGHTA; CDR2 reads FQGTGA. This CDR3 comprises 15 residues. CDR3 sequence reads: CASSASGGRADTQYF. CDR3 coding DNA: TGTGCCAGCAGCGCTAGCGGGGGGCGGGCAGATACGCAGTATTTT.

The V gene is TRBV5-1, the J gene TRBJ1-4; TRBD1 might be the D (5 bases). The ends were cut back, 4 bases at V and 0 bases at J, with 13 bases in the middle. The germline gives CDR1 SGHRS, CDR2 YFSETQ. The CDR3 sequence is 16 residues long. The CDR3 here is CASSPEGTTTNEKLFF. CDR3 in DNA: TGCGCCAGCAGCCCAGAGGGGACCACAACTAATGAAAAACTGTTTTTT.

This clone was observed a handful of times. The chain recombines TRBV9 with TRBJ2-7, with TRBD2 as a possible D gene (5 bases). The CDR3 totals 14 residues. Trimming removed 1 base at V and 0 bases at J, with 8 bases between. CDR1 is SGDLS, CDR2 YYNGEE, per germline. The CDR3 reads CASSVLGDSYEQYF. CDR3 nucleotide sequence: TGTGCCAGCAGCGTACTCGGGGACTCCTACGAGCAGTACTTC.

This sequence joins TRBV28 and TRBJ2-7, with TRBD1 matching 7 bases. The V and J ends lost 7 bases and 0 bases, in that order; junction bases with no gene match: 9. CDR1 is MDHEN and CDR2 is SYDVKM in the germline V gene. CDR3 length equals 15 residues. This chain's CDR3 is CASTPGTAYSYEQYF. The CDR3 DNA follows: TGTGCCAGCACCCCGGGGACAGCATACTCCTACGAGCAGTACTTC.

The genes are TRBV6-5 and TRBJ1-1; no clear D gene. The germline V and J ends were trimmed by 0 bases and 1 base, with 6 bases remaining between them. In germline, CDR1 is MNHEY, CDR2 SVGAGI. The CDR3 totals 14 residues. CDR3 coding DNA: TGTGCCAGCAGTTACTCGCCCCAGAACACTGAAGCTTTCTTT. Translating it yields CASSYSPQNTEAFF.

CDR3 sequence: CASKKTGYGNTIYF. Written as DNA, the CDR3 is TGTGCCAGCAAAAAGACAGGGTACGGAAACACCATATATTTT. The V call is TRBV6-6, the J call TRBJ1-3, with 7 nucleotides matching TRBD1. Germline loops: CDR1 MNHNY, CDR2 SVGAGI (reference sequence). The trim removed 7 bases at V and 4 bases at J, leaving 7 bases unmatched. This CDR3 is built from 14 residues.

The V call is TRBV2, the J call TRBJ2-4, with D perhaps being TRBD1 or TRBD2 (6 bases each). The germline V gene encodes CDR1 SNHLY and CDR2 FYNNEI. The CDR3 loop spans 16 amino acids. Trimming pared 5 bases from V and 2 bases from J, leaving 16 bases between. The CDR3 here is CASSSQGRRSKNIQYF. The CDR3 DNA sequence: TGTGCCAGCAGTTCCCAGGGGAGGAGATCCAAAAACATTCAGTACTTC.

V is TRBV28 and J is TRBJ2-5; D gene ambiguous. Germline CDR1 MDHEN, CDR2 SYDVKM. V was pared by 6 bases and J by 2 bases, with 16 bases between. The CDR3 has 15 residues. CDR3 nucleotides: TGTGCCAGCAGCAAACCCCTCTCACGACAAGAGACCCAGTACTTC. Its translation: CASSKPLSRQETQYF.

This clone was seen just once. CDR3: CASSHTFPVGGTEAFF. The CDR3 DNA follows: TGTGCCAGCAGCCATACCTTCCCGGTTGGCGGTACTGAAGCTTTCTTT. J is TRBJ1-1 and V is TRBV7-8; the D is unclear. V lost 5 bases and J 5 bases, leaving 21 bases between the germline ends. The CDR3 has 16 amino acids. Germline V CDR1 and CDR2: SGHVS, FQNEAQ. The complete variable domain, with remaining parts taken from reference TRBV7-8 and TRBJ1-1, reads GAGVSQSPRYKVAKRGQDVALRCDPISGHVSLFWYQQALGQGPEFLTYFQNEAQLDKSGLPSDRFFAERPEGSVSTLKIQRTQQEDSAVYLCASSHTFPVGGTEAFFGQGTRLTVV.